Following are 16 T cell receptor beta chains from one sample sequenced in a study of cytomegalovirus exposure and HLA in healthy donors (dated by TCRdb to the late 2010s). Library preparation used the immunoSEQ multiplex PCR assay. For the multiplex PCR, a mixture combining 60 forward primers for TCR Vbeta segments and 13 reverse primers for TCR Jbeta segments was used. What TCRdb holds here is the immuneACCESS table cut down to in-frame rearrangements. Part of the clones is not present; checked against another copy, under half of the missing clones reflect an unresolved V gene, and the others are unexplained. The sample profile shows approximately 170,000 clones; roughly three quarters of them were found once. 1.6% of the sample goes to the ten largest clones. The sequenced sample was PBMCs. The receptors here all came from a woman aged 18 to 35 in good health and CMV-seronegative.

J is TRBJ2-3 and V is TRBV6-1; TRBD2 aligns across 9 bases. Germline values: CDR1 MNHNS, CDR2 SASEGT. The CDR3 consists of 17 residues. With 4 bases clipped from V and 5 bases from J, the junction kept 13 bases outside the gene matches. CDR3 region: CASSARPGLAEGDTQYF. The CDR3 DNA follows: TGTGCCAGCAGTGCCCGGCCGGGACTAGCAGAAGGAGATACGCAGTATTTT.

This clone was observed a few times. This rearrangement joins TRBV2 to TRBJ1-2; D gene ambiguous. CDR1 SNHLY and CDR2 FYNNEI come from the germline V gene. CDR3 size: 12 residues. Trimming left V 4 bases short and J 4 bases short, with 7 bases between. The CDR3 DNA sequence: TGTGCCAGCAGTGTAAACAGCTATGGCTACACCTTC. Its protein product is CASSVNSYGYTF.

The rearrangement uses TRBV19 and TRBJ1-4, with no clear D. V lost 5 bases and J lost 8, with 12 bases in between. Germline CDR1 and CDR2: LNHDA and SQIVND (reference sequence). The CDR3 covers 13 residues. CDR3 amino acids: CASSRAGGEKLFF. The CDR3 DNA reads TGTGCCAGTAGTCGCGCGGGTGGCGAAAAACTGTTTTTT.

This sequence joins TRBV7-2 and TRBJ2-3; 7 nucleotides line up with TRBD1. This CDR3 has 13 residues. Trimming cost V 5 bases and J 4 bases; bases outside gene matches: 3. Germline V gene sequence: CDR1 SGHTA, CDR2 FQGNSA. Written as DNA, the CDR3 is TGTGCCAGCAGCCGCACAGGGGCAGATACGCAGTATTTT. Translated, it gives CASSRTGADTQYF. Supplemented by reference TRBV7-2 and TRBJ2-3, the full variable domain reads GAGVSQSPSNKVTEKGKDVELRCDPISGHTALYWYRQSLGQGLEFLIYFQGNSAPDKSGLPSDRFSAERTGGSVSTLTIQRTQQEDSAVYLCASSRTGADTQYFGPGTRLTVL.

The CDR3 here is CAISDDRISGNTIYF. CDR3 bases: TGTGCCATCAGTGATGACAGGATCTCTGGAAACACCATATATTTT. This chain links TRBV10-3 with TRBJ1-3; D is possibly TRBD1 (6 bases). V lost 3 bases, J lost 0 bases, and 9 bases lay in between. Germline values: CDR1 ENHRY, CDR2 SYGVKD. This CDR3 is built from 15 residues.

The V gene is TRBV5-1, the J gene TRBJ1-1; TRBD1 might be the D (6 bases). The CDR3 runs 16 residues. Trimming shortened V by 2 bases and J by 4 bases, and 18 bases separated the two germline ends. CDR1 is SGHRS, CDR2 YFSETQ, per germline. For the CDR3, the DNA is TGCGCCAGCAGCTTCGACAGGATTTACGAGGCCACTGAAGCTTTCTTT. Protein sequence: CASSFDRIYEATEAFF.

The chain carries TRBV11-2 and TRBJ1-1; 9 nucleotides align to TRBD1. This CDR3 has 14 amino acids. J gave up 5 bases and V 4 bases, and 5 bases lay outside the gene matches. CDR1 and CDR2 (germline): SGHAT, FQNNGV. For the CDR3, the DNA is TGTGCCAGCAGCTCCACAGGGGGCTTAACTGAAGCTTTCTTT. Its translation: CASSSTGGLTEAFF.

The chain carries TRBV2 and TRBJ1-2; 7 bases map to TRBD1. Germline CDR1 and CDR2: SNHLY and FYNNEI. The trim removed 5 bases at V and 4 bases at J, leaving 4 bases unmatched. The CDR3 extends over 13 amino acids. Here the CDR3 DNA reads TGTGCCAGCAGTCGACAGGGCCCCTATGGCTACACCTTC. This sequence encodes CASSRQGPYGYTF. Full variable domain (remainder filled in from reference TRBV2 and TRBJ1-2): EPEVTQTPSHQVTQMGQEVILRCVPISNHLYFYWYRQILGQKVEFLVSFYNNEISEKSEIFDDQFSVERPDGSNFTLKIRSTKLEDSAMYFCASSRQGPYGYTFGSGTRLTVV.

This chain links TRBV27 with TRBJ2-5; D might be TRBD1 (6 bases). The germline V gene encodes CDR1 MNHEY and CDR2 SMNVEV (reference sequence). The length of the CDR3 is 13 residues. V was trimmed by 5 bases and J by 4 bases, leaving 11 bases between them. CDR3 DNA: TGTGCCAGCAGTCCGGGACACTTAGAGACCCAGTACTTC. This gives the protein CASSPGHLETQYF.

The chain carries TRBV18 and TRBJ2-1; 8 nucleotides agree with TRBD2. The CDR3 runs to 15 residues. The junction had 0 bases not matched to a gene; V was cut back by 2 bases and J by 0 bases. Germline V gene lookup returns CDR1 KGHSH and CDR2 LQKENI. This chain's CDR3 is CASSPGTSSYNEQFF. The CDR3 nucleotides are TGTGCCAGCTCACCAGGGACTAGCTCCTACAATGAGCAGTTCTTC. The full variable domain, rest sourced from reference TRBV18 and TRBJ2-1, is NAGVMQNPRHLVRRRGQEARLRCSPMKGHSHVYWYRQLPEEGLKFMVYLQKENIIDESGMPKERFSAEFPKEGPSILRIQQVVRGDSAAYFCASSPGTSSYNEQFFGPGTRLTVL.

The rearrangement links TRBV9 to TRBJ2-1; D perhaps matches TRBD2 (7 bases). Trimming cost V 0 bases and J 6 bases, with 16 bases left between them. The CDR3 sequence is 16 residues long. The germline V gene encodes CDR1 SGDLS and CDR2 YYNGEE. DNA for the CDR3: TGTGCCAGCAGCGTAGCGTCGGGGGGCAGGGCCAATGAGCAGTTCTTC. As protein: CASSVASGGRANEQFF.

Written as DNA, the CDR3 is TGTGCCAGCAGCTTATTAGGTGGGGCCACAGATACGCAGTATTTT. Translating it yields CASSLLGGATDTQYF. The V call is TRBV11-2, the J call TRBJ2-3, with D possibly being TRBD1 (5 bases). The V and J ends lost 2 bases and 2 bases respectively, with 11 bases between them. Germline lookup yields CDR1 SGHAT and CDR2 FQNNGV. This CDR3 contains 15 residues.

This sequence joins TRBV18 and TRBJ1-2; perhaps TRBD1 as D (6 bases). Germline loops: CDR1 KGHSH, CDR2 LQKENI. There are 15 residues in the CDR3. V lost 1 base, J lost 4 bases, and 13 bases lay in between. This CDR3 reads CASSPLAGDSYGYTF. The CDR3 nucleotides are TGTGCCAGCTCACCACTGGCAGGGGATTCCTATGGCTACACCTTC. Combining the CDR3 with reference TRBV18 and TRBJ1-2 gives the whole variable domain NAGVMQNPRHLVRRRGQEARLRCSPMKGHSHVYWYRQLPEEGLKFMVYLQKENIIDESGMPKERFSAEFPKEGPSILRIQQVVRGDSAAYFCASSPLAGDSYGYTFGSGTRLTVV.

The chain is built from TRBV6-5 and TRBJ1-2; perhaps TRBD1 as D (6 bases). The CDR3 spans 14 residues. Germline loops: CDR1 MNHEY, CDR2 SVGAGI. V dropped 6 bases and J dropped 5 bases, with 16 bases sitting between them. The CDR3 DNA reads TGTGCCAGCAGGAACGCGGGGGCGCGATATGGCTACACCTTC. Amino acid sequence: CASRNAGARYGYTF.

This chain's CDR3 is CASMDRNTEAFF. As DNA, the CDR3 is TGTGCCAGTATGGACAGGAACACTGAAGCTTTCTTT. V and J are TRBV19 and TRBJ1-1; D perhaps matches TRBD1 (6 bases). V shed 7 bases and J shed 1 base, with 7 bases lying between them. Germline V gene sequence: CDR1 LNHDA, CDR2 SQIVND (reference sequence). This CDR3 comprises 12 residues. The whole variable domain, filled in from reference TRBV19 and TRBJ1-1, reads DGGITQSPKYLFRKEGQNVTLSCEQNLNHDAMYWYRQDPGQGLRLIYYSQIVNDFQKGDIAEGYSVSREKKESFPLTVTSAQKNPTAFYLCASMDRNTEAFFGQGTRLTVV.

The chain is built from TRBV29-1 and TRBJ1-1, with TRBD1 matching 8 bases. Trimming took 7 bases from V and 4 from J; bases not matched to a gene: 5. The CDR3 loop spans 12 amino acids. The germline V gene encodes CDR1 SQVTM and CDR2 ANQGSEA. The CDR3 nucleotides read TGCAGCGCCGGACAGGGTACCACTGAAGCTTTCTTT. Encoded protein: CSAGQGTTEAFF. Variable domain in full (rest from reference TRBV29-1 and TRBJ1-1): SAVISQKPSRDICQRGTSLTIQCQVDSQVTMMFWYRQQPGQSLTLIATANQGSEATYESGFVIDKFPISRPNLTFSTLTVSNMSPEDSSIYLCSAGQGTTEAFFGQGTRLTVV.